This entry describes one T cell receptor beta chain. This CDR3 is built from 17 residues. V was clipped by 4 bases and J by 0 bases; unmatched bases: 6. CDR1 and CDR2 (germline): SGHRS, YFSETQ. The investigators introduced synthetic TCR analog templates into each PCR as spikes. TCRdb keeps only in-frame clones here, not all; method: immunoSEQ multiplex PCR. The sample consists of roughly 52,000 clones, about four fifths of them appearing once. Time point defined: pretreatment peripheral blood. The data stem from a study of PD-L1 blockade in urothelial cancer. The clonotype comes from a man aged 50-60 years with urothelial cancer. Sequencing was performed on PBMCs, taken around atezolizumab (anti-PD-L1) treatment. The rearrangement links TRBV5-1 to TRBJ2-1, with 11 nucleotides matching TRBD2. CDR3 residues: CASSAGLAASSYNEQFF. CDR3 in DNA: TGCGCCAGCAGCGCGGGACTAGCGGCAAGCTCCTACAATGAGCAGTTCTTC. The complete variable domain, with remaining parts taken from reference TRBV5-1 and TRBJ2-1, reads KAGVTQTPRYLIKTRGQQVTLSCSPISGHRSVSWYQQTPGQGLQFLFEYFSETQRNKGNFPGRFSGRQFSNSRSEMNVSTLELGDSALYLCASSAGLAASSYNEQFFGPGTRLTVL.